The rows below give T cell receptor beta chains drawn from one sample of a study of immune cell composition in non-small cell lung cancer. Assay used: immunoSEQ multiplex PCR; TCRdb lists only in-frame clones, some missing. The sample consists of some 2,000 clones, around 75% of them appearing once. The sample was lung tumor tissue. The receptors here all came from a human donor with non-small cell lung cancer. The CDR3 runs from the conserved cysteine through the conserved F or W. The D gene is left open where the match is weak. The size field is filled for only some rows; it gives once, few, many or a size class.

>TRBJ2-3|TRBV5-4|-|TRBD2|16
TGTGCCAGCAGCCCCGCGGCGGGGGGCCGCACAGATACGCAGTATTTT
CASSPAAGGRTDTQYF
>TRBJ2-3|TRBV4-1|-|TRBD2|16
TGCGCCAGCAGCCCGCTAGCGGGAGGGCTCACAGATACGCAGTATTTT
CASSPLAGGLTDTQYF
>TRBJ1-1|TRBV29-1|few|-|11
TGCAGCGTGGACAGGAACACTGAAGCTTTCTTT
CSVDRNTEAFF
>TRBJ1-2|TRBV6-5|-|-|14
TGTGCCAGCAGCTCGGGGGGGTACGACTATGGCTACACCTTC
CASSSGGYDYGYTF
>TRBJ1-1|TRBV27|-|-|10
TGTGCTGTTGGGGAGCCTGAAGCTTTCTTT
CAVGEPEAFF
>TRBJ2-7|TRBV4-3|-|TRBD1|14
TGCGCCAGCAGCCGCAGTCCACAGGGGGGCGAGCAGTACTTC
CASSRSPQGGEQYF
>TRBJ1-1|TRBV4-1|-|TRBD1|15
TGCGCCAGCAGCCAAGGACAGGGAAGTGACACTGAAGCTTTCTTT
CASSQGQGSDTEAFF
>TRBJ1-2|TRBV13|-|-|17
TGTGCCAGCAGCTTAGGTTTATCGAGGTCTGTTAACTATGGCTACACCTTC
CASSLGLSRSVNYGYTF
>TRBJ1-1|TRBV29-1|-|TRBD1|11
TGCAGCGTCCAAGGACAGGGGGCGGCTTTCTTT
CSVQGQGAAFF
>TRBJ2-7|TRBV7-3|-|TRBD2|16
TGTGCCAGCAGTGCCCGACTAGCGGGAGTTCCCTACGAGCAGTACTTC
CASSARLAGVPYEQYF
>TRBJ1-2|TRBV19|-|TRBD1|12
TGTGCCAGTCGGACAGGGATCTATGGCTACACCTTC
CASRTGIYGYTF
>TRBJ1-2|TRBV9|-|TRBD1|15
TGTGCCAGCAGCGTAGAAGGACAGGGGGCGAAAGGCTACGCCTTC
CASSVEGQGAKGYAF
>TRBJ2-7|TRBV21-1|-|-|14
TGTGCCAGCAGAAAAGGGTTTAGTAAGCTCGAGCAGTACTTC
CASRKGFSKLEQYF
>TRBJ1-5|TRBV4-1|-|-|13
TGCGCCAGCAGCCAAGATTACAATCAGCCCCAGCATTTT
CASSQDYNQPQHF
>TRBJ2-1|TRBV7-9|few|TRBD1|15
TGTGCCAGCAGTCCACGACAGGGGGCTGAGGATGAGCAGTTCTTC
CASSPRQGAEDEQFF
>TRBJ1-5|TRBV6-1|-|-|13
TGTGCCATCCGGGGGGGTCGGGGTCAGCCCCAGCATTTT
CAIRGGRGQPQHF
>TRBJ2-7|TRBV6-5|medium-sized|-|15
TGTGCCAGCAGTTACTCAAGGCAGGGAAGGCACGAGCAGTACTTC
CASSYSRQGRHEQYF
>TRBJ1-2|TRBV6-5|-|-|12
TGTGCCAGCAGTGTCCAGGGTAATGGCTACACCTTC
CASSVQGNGYTF
>TRBJ2-5|TRBV5-3|-|-|12
TGTGCCAGAAGCCCGTACCAAGAGACCCAGTACTTC
CARSPYQETQYF
>TRBJ1-2|TRBV5-4|few|-|15
TGTGCCAGCAGCGACAAAGGGGGTGAGGGTTATGGCTACACCTTC
CASSDKGGEGYGYTF
>TRBJ1-2|TRBV10-3|-|-|13
TGTGCCATCAGTATTTCCGTCAGGGAAGGCTACACCTTC
CAISISVREGYTF
>TRBJ2-6|TRBV4-2|few|-|14
TGTGCCAGCAGCCAAGCCCATGGGGCCAACGTCCTGACTTTC
CASSQAHGANVLTF
>TRBJ2-1|TRBV11-3|-|-|16
TGTGCCAGCAGCTTAGGACCACTTAGGGGGAACAATGAGCAGTTCTTC
CASSLGPLRGNNEQFF
>TRBJ2-7|TRBV19|-|-|16
TGTGCCAGTAGTCCTGGCGCGAACTGGGTCCGAGGGGAGCAGTACTTC
CASSPGANWVRGEQYF
>TRBJ2-7|TRBV7-9|large|-|14
TGTGCCAGCAGCTCAGAGGCCAGGGGGGACGAGCAGTACTTC
CASSSEARGDEQYF
>TRBJ1-1|TRBV6-1|-|-|8
TGTGCCAGCAGTGATAATTTCTTT
CASSDNFF
>TRBJ2-5|TRBV6-5|-|-|14
TGTGCCAGCAGACACAGGTCCCCACGGGAGACCCAGTACTTC
CASRHRSPRETQYF
>TRBJ2-1|TRBV6-5|-|-|15
TGTGCCAGCAGCCTCGAAGGAGGGTCCTACAATGAGCAGTTCTTC
CASSLEGGSYNEQFF
>TRBJ2-7|TRBV6-1|-|-|15
TGTGCCAGCAGTGAATCGGCAGGGTCTGAAGACGAGCAGTACTTC
CASSESAGSEDEQYF
>TRBJ2-7|TRBV6-5|few|-|13
TGTGCCAGCAGTTACAGTGAGTCCTACGAGCAGTACTTC
CASSYSESYEQYF
>TRBJ2-1|TRBV11-2|-|TRBD2|18
TGTGCCAGCAGCTTAGATGGAAGGGGAGCGGGACTAAACAATGAGCAGTTCTTC
CASSLDGRGAGLNNEQFF
>TRBJ1-1|TRBV2|-|TRBD1|11
TGTGCCAGCCTAAAGACAGGGGAGGCTTTCTTT
CASLKTGEAFF
>TRBJ2-3|TRBV7-2|-|-|16
TGTGCCAGCAGTTCTACTAGAATAAGGGCCACAGATACGCAGTATTTT
CASSSTRIRATDTQYF
>TRBJ1-1|TRBV29-1|few|-|12
TGCAGCGGCAGGGGTCTGAACACTGAAGCTTTCTTT
CSGRGLNTEAFF
>TRBJ2-5|TRBV5-1|once|-|14
TGCGCCAGCAGCTTGGCTGCGACTCAAGAGACCCAGTACTTC
CASSLAATQETQYF
>TRBJ1-4|TRBV5-1|-|-|14
TGCGCCAGCAGCTTGGGGAGTTCTAATGAAAAACTGTTTTTT
CASSLGSSNEKLFF
>TRBJ2-7|TRBV27|few|-|13
TGTGCCAGCAGTTTAATTGGGGGGTACGAGCAGTACTTC
CASSLIGGYEQYF
>TRBJ1-1|TRBV6-6|once|-|15
TGTGCCAGCAGTTTCGCCCTTCGGGGGAACACTGAAGCTTTCTTT
CASSFALRGNTEAFF
>TRBJ2-7|TRBV7-6|-|TRBD1|14
TGTGCCAGCAGCCGGACAGGGACTGGCTACGAGCAGTACTTC
CASSRTGTGYEQYF
>TRBJ2-2|TRBV12-5|few|TRBD2|18
TGTGCTAGTGGTTTGGTATTAACAGCGGGGGTTAACACCGGGGAGCTGTTTTTT
CASGLVLTAGVNTGELFF
>TRBJ2-1|TRBV4-2|-|-|11
TGTGCCAGCAGCTTTCAGAAGGAGCAGTTCTTC
CASSFQKEQFF
>TRBJ2-5|TRBV18|-|-|12
TGTGCCAGCCGCGTCGACCAAGAGACCCAGTACTTC
CASRVDQETQYF
>TRBJ2-5|TRBV7-6|-|-|16
TGTGCCAGCAGCCTCCTGGCGGGCAGGCCAGGAGAGACCCAGTACTTC
CASSLLAGRPGETQYF
>TRBJ2-3|TRBV5-5|-|TRBD2|18
TGTGCCAGCAGCCCTGGCCTAGCGGGGGGCTATAGCACAGATACGCAGTATTTT
CASSPGLAGGYSTDTQYF
>TRBJ2-2|TRBV5-1|few|TRBD1|16
TGCGCCAGCAGCCTCGGACAGGGGGCGAGCACCGGGGAGCTGTTTTTT
CASSLGQGASTGELFF
>TRBJ2-2|TRBV7-9|-|TRBD2|16
TGTGCCAGCAGCACCACTAGCGGGGGGGCCGCCGGGGAGCTGTTTTTT
CASSTTSGGAAGELFF
>TRBJ1-5|TRBV6-4|few|-|13
TGTGCCAGCAGTGAACGGGGGGAACAGCCCCAGCATTTT
CASSERGEQPQHF
>TRBJ2-2|TRBV7-9|-|TRBD2|18
TGTGCCAGCAGAGGAGGGACTAGCGGGACGTCGAGGACCGGGGAGCTGTTTTTT
CASRGGTSGTSRTGELFF